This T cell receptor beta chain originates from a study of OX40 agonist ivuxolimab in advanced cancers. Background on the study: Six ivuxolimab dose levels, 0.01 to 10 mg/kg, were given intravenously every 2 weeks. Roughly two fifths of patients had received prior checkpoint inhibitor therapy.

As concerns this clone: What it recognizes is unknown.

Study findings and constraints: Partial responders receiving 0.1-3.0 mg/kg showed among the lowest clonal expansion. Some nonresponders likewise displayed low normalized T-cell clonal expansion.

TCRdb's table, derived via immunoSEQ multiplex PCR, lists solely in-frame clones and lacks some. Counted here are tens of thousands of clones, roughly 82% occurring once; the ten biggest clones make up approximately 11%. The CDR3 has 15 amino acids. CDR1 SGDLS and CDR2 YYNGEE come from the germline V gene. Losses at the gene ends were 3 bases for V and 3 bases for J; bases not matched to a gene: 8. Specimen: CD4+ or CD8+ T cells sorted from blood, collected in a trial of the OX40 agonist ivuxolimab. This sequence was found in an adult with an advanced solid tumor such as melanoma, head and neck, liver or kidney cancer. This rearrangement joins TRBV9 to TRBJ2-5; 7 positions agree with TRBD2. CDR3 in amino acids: CASSGPLGGEETQYF. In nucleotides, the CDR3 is TGTGCCAGCAGCGGCCCGTTGGGGGGGGAAGAGACCCAGTACTTC.